Listed below are T cell receptor beta chains from one sample, sequenced in a study of control samples from healthy donors and cancer patients. The table came from immunoSEQ multiplex PCR; TCRdb's copy has only in-frame clones and leaves some out. The data show 150,000 to 200,000 clones, around 89% seen once. The specimen sequenced was blood. The source of these receptors is a woman between 50 and 59 years old in good health. Both conserved end residues are part of each CDR3. D genes are given only for firm matches. Not all rows give a size; the values are once, few, many and, for expanded clones, a class.

v_call: TRBV4-2; j_call: TRBJ1-6; d_call: TRBD1; clone_size: few; cdr3_nt: TGTGCCAGCAGCCAAGATCCGGGACAGGCCAATTCACCCCTCCACTTT; cdr3_aa: CASSQDPGQANSPLHF
v_call: TRBV7-3; j_call: TRBJ2-1; d_call: TRBD1; clone_size: once; cdr3_nt: TGTGCCAGCGGGACAGGGGTTGGTGAGCAGTTCTTC; cdr3_aa: CASGTGVGEQFF
v_call: TRBV27; j_call: TRBJ1-5; d_call: NA; clone_size: NA; cdr3_nt: TGTGCCAGCGACGATATAGACAGGAGCAATCAGCCCCAGCATTTT; cdr3_aa: CASDDIDRSNQPQHF
v_call: TRBV7-6; j_call: TRBJ2-2; d_call: NA; clone_size: NA; cdr3_nt: TGTGCCAGCAGCTTATTGTCTGACACGAACACCGGGGAGCTGTTTTTT; cdr3_aa: CASSLLSDTNTGELFF
v_call: TRBV5-1; j_call: TRBJ2-1; d_call: NA; clone_size: NA; cdr3_nt: TGCGCCAGCAGCTTGGATGGGCCCTACAATGAGCAGTTCTTC; cdr3_aa: CASSLDGPYNEQFF
v_call: TRBV18; j_call: TRBJ1-3; d_call: TRBD1; clone_size: NA; cdr3_nt: TGTGCCAGCTCATCAAACCAGGGGGCCTACTCTGGAAACACCATATATTTT; cdr3_aa: CASSSNQGAYSGNTIYF
v_call: TRBV6-6; j_call: TRBJ1-5; d_call: NA; clone_size: NA; cdr3_nt: TGTGCCAGCAGACCCGGACGCGATCAGCCCCAGCATTTT; cdr3_aa: CASRPGRDQPQHF
v_call: TRBV7-2; j_call: TRBJ1-1; d_call: NA; clone_size: NA; cdr3_nt: TGTGCCAGCAGCTCAAAGTGGGCCAAGAACACTGAAGCTTTCTTT; cdr3_aa: CASSSKWAKNTEAFF
v_call: TRBV6-2/TRBV6-3; j_call: TRBJ2-7; d_call: NA; clone_size: NA; cdr3_nt: TGTGCCAGCAGTTACCCGTCGGCCTACGAGCAGTACTTC; cdr3_aa: CASSYPSAYEQYF
v_call: TRBV5-1; j_call: TRBJ2-5; d_call: TRBD2; clone_size: NA; cdr3_nt: TGCGCCAGCAGCCTGTCTTCTGGAGGGAGGGAAACCCAGTACTTC; cdr3_aa: CASSLSSGGRETQYF
v_call: TRBV4-1; j_call: TRBJ2-3; d_call: TRBD1; clone_size: NA; cdr3_nt: TGCGCCAGCAGCCAAGGGAGGGACAGGGGTAGAGATACGCAGTATTTT; cdr3_aa: CASSQGRDRGRDTQYF
v_call: TRBV9; j_call: TRBJ1-2; d_call: TRBD1; clone_size: NA; cdr3_nt: TGTGCCAGCAGCGTAGATATGGGACAGGGCGGAGGCTACACCTTC; cdr3_aa: CASSVDMGQGGGYTF
v_call: TRBV7-9; j_call: TRBJ1-6; d_call: NA; clone_size: few; cdr3_nt: TGTGCCAGCAGTTCGGACAGCAACTATAATTCACCCCTCCACTTT; cdr3_aa: CASSSDSNYNSPLHF
v_call: TRBV12-3/TRBV12-4; j_call: TRBJ1-2; d_call: NA; clone_size: NA; cdr3_nt: TGTGCCAGCAGAAGAAGCGAGGGCTACACCTTC; cdr3_aa: CASRRSEGYTF
v_call: TRBV5-4; j_call: TRBJ1-2; d_call: NA; clone_size: NA; cdr3_nt: TGTGCCAGCAGCTTGGCGGGGAACTATGGCTACACCTTC; cdr3_aa: CASSLAGNYGYTF
v_call: TRBV4-3; j_call: TRBJ1-3; d_call: TRBD1; clone_size: few; cdr3_nt: TGCGCCAGCAGCCAAGCAGGGGGCCGCTCTGGAAACACCATATATTTT; cdr3_aa: CASSQAGGRSGNTIYF
v_call: TRBV4-1; j_call: TRBJ1-2; d_call: TRBD1; clone_size: NA; cdr3_nt: TGCGCCAGCAGCGTCCGGGACAGGGACTATGGCTACACCTTC; cdr3_aa: CASSVRDRDYGYTF
v_call: TRBV5-1; j_call: TRBJ2-7; d_call: NA; clone_size: NA; cdr3_nt: TGCGCCAGCAGCTTGGACCGGGCCGACTCGTACGAGCAGTACTTC; cdr3_aa: CASSLDRADSYEQYF
v_call: TRBV28; j_call: TRBJ2-7; d_call: NA; clone_size: NA; cdr3_nt: TGTGCCCACGGGCCCAGGACGAGCTCCTACGAGCAGTACTTC; cdr3_aa: CAHGPRTSSYEQYF
v_call: TRBV19; j_call: TRBJ2-7; d_call: TRBD2; clone_size: NA; cdr3_nt: TGTGCCAGTATTCGGTGGCCGGGAGGGACTACCTACGAGCAGTACTTC; cdr3_aa: CASIRWPGGTTYEQYF
v_call: TRBV5-1; j_call: TRBJ1-6; d_call: TRBD1; clone_size: NA; cdr3_nt: TGCGCCAGCGCCAAGACCACAGGGGGCGAATCCTATAATTCACCCCTCCACTTT; cdr3_aa: CASAKTTGGESYNSPLHF
v_call: TRBV28; j_call: TRBJ1-5; d_call: NA; clone_size: NA; cdr3_nt: TGTGCCAGCAGTTTGCCCTTTGGGGGCAGCTCTAGCAATCAGCCCCAGCATTTT; cdr3_aa: CASSLPFGGSSSNQPQHF
v_call: TRBV19; j_call: TRBJ1-5; d_call: TRBD1; clone_size: NA; cdr3_nt: TGTGCCAGTAGAGACAGGGGGGGTAGCAATCAGCCCCAGCATTTT; cdr3_aa: CASRDRGGSNQPQHF
v_call: TRBV9; j_call: TRBJ1-5; d_call: NA; clone_size: NA; cdr3_nt: TGTGCCAGCGGCCCCGGGGTGTCGAATCAGCCCCAGCATTTT; cdr3_aa: CASGPGVSNQPQHF
v_call: TRBV30; j_call: TRBJ1-1; d_call: NA; clone_size: NA; cdr3_nt: TGTGCCTGGAGTGTTGAGGATGAAGCTTTCTTT; cdr3_aa: CAWSVEDEAFF
v_call: TRBV27; j_call: TRBJ2-2; d_call: NA; clone_size: NA; cdr3_nt: TGTGCCAGCAGCTACCAGGGAGTTTGGACCGGGGAGCTGTTTTTT; cdr3_aa: CASSYQGVWTGELFF
v_call: TRBV9; j_call: TRBJ2-2; d_call: NA; clone_size: NA; cdr3_nt: TGTGCCAGCAGCGAGCAGGGGTTAGGTAGAGGCACCGGGGAGCTGTTTTTT; cdr3_aa: CASSEQGLGRGTGELFF
v_call: TRBV27; j_call: TRBJ2-3; d_call: TRBD1; clone_size: NA; cdr3_nt: TGTGCCAGCAGTTTAAAGGGGGCTAGCACAGATACGCAGTATTTT; cdr3_aa: CASSLKGASTDTQYF
v_call: TRBV3-1/TRBV3-2; j_call: TRBJ1-2; d_call: NA; clone_size: NA; cdr3_nt: TGTGCCAGCAGCCCAAGGGTTACCTATGGCTACACCTTC; cdr3_aa: CASSPRVTYGYTF
v_call: TRBV2; j_call: TRBJ2-7; d_call: TRBD2; clone_size: NA; cdr3_nt: TGTGCCAGCAGCTTACTAGCGGGGGATGAAGGCGAGCAGTACTTC; cdr3_aa: CASSLLAGDEGEQYF
v_call: TRBV18; j_call: TRBJ2-1; d_call: NA; clone_size: few; cdr3_nt: TGTGCCAGCTCACTACGGCAGCCAGTTAATGAGCAGTTCTTC; cdr3_aa: CASSLRQPVNEQFF
v_call: TRBV7-2; j_call: TRBJ1-6; d_call: NA; clone_size: NA; cdr3_nt: TGTGCCAGCAGCTCCCCAGGGTCCTATAATTCACCCCTCCACTTT; cdr3_aa: CASSSPGSYNSPLHF
v_call: TRBV5-4; j_call: TRBJ2-7; d_call: NA; clone_size: NA; cdr3_nt: TGTGCCAGCAGCTCGTCTATCGGACGGAGCTCCTACGAGCAGTACTTC; cdr3_aa: CASSSSIGRSSYEQYF
v_call: TRBV19; j_call: TRBJ2-7; d_call: NA; clone_size: NA; cdr3_nt: TGTGCCAGTAGTGGCGTGGGTGCCTGGGGGGAGAGCTCCTACGAGCAGTACTTC; cdr3_aa: CASSGVGAWGESSYEQYF